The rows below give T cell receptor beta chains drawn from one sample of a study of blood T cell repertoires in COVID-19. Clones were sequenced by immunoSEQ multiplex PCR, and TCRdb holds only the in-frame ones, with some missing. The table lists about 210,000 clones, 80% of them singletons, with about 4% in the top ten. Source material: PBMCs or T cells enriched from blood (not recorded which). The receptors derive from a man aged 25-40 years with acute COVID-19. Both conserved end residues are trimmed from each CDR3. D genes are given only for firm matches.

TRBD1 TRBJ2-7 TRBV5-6 ASSQGTGEQY
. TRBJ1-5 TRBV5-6 ASSWGPDSNQPQH
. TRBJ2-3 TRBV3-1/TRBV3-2 ASSQVSTRGALTDTQY
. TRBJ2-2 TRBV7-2 ASSPLGGGELF
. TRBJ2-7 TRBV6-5 ASRRQWSSYEQY
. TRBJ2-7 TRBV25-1 ASSESFRDYEQY
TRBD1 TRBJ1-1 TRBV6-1 ASSGGGAGRPGNTEAF
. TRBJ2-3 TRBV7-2 ASSLHTGSLQY
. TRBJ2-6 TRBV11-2 ASTLGGVSGANVLT
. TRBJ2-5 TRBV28 ASSLGEETQY
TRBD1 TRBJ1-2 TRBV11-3 ASSLPWTGDP
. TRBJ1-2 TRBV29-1 SAVGTGTYGYT
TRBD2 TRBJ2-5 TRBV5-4 ASSAGTSGGETQY
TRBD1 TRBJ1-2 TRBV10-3 AISKLDGTGDGYT
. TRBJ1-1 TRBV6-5 ASSPRQNTEAF
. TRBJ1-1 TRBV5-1 ASSPTGGSTEAF
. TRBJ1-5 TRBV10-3 AINSGGTQPQH
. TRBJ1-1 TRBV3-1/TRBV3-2 ASSWYRPGGTEAF
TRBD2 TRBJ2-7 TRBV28 ASSSGGSSYEQY
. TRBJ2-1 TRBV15 AIQSLRNSEQF
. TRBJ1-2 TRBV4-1 ASSRGPESKNYGYT
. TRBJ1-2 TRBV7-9 ASSIGPGSANYGYT
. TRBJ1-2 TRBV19 ASSVASSLIYGYT
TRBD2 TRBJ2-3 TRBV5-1 ASSLWRGASTDTQY
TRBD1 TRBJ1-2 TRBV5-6 ASSLGTGAYGYT
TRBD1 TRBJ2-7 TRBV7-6 ASSSGQGAHEQY
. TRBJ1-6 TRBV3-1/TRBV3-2 ASSLGQRNSPLH
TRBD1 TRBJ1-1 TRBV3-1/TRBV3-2 ASTLIDRENTEAF
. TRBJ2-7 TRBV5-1 ASSLAQRREYEQY
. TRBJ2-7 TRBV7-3 ASSRHGGTEQY
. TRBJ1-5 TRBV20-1 SASGTGGPNQPQH
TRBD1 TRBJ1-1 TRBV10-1 ASSQGDRMKAF
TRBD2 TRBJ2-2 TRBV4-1 ASSRTMGGAGELF
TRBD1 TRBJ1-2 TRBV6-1 ASSEAHFASGGDSYGYT
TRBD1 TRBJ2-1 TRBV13 ASSSGDRVGEEF
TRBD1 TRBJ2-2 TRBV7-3 ASSSTLQGTGELF
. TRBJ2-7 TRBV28 ASWAPGEQY
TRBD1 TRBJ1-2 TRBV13 ASTLRTGRDANYGYT
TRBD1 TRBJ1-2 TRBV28 ASSTDRGANYGYT
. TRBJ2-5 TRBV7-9 ASSLVGAGQETQY
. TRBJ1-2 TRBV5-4 ASSLDPGNYGYT
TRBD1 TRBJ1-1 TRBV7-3 ASSLGQVDAF
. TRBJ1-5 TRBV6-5 ASSSGVNQPQH
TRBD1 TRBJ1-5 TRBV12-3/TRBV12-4 ASSLTGIQPQH
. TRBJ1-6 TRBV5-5 ASGADYNSPLH
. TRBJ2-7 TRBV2 ASSGPPQGRSYEQY
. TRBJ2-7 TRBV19 ASRAGGYEQY
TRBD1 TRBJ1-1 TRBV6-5 ATYPFGTGGTEAF
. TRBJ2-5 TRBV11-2 ASSRDPGATQY
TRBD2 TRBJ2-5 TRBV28 ASSLSGGSQETQY